The entry that follows covers one TCR beta chain sequence. Methods used by the authors: The authors estimated nucleated cell counts from reference gene primer amplification. The repertoire was sequenced with immunoSEQ multiplex PCR; TCRdb's copy has only in-frame clones and lacks some. The V and J calls and clone size come from that table; D and trimming were worked out from the DNA. This table holds 140,000 or so clones, over 65% found once. This specimen comes from a study of blood T cell repertoires in COVID-19. Whole-study context: T cells, B-cell-depleted T cells, or PBMCs provided the cDNA or gDNA that served as material.

Looked up from germline, CDR1 is MNHEY and CDR2 is SMNVEV (reference sequence). The V segment lost 5 bases and the J segment 0 bases; nucleotides outside the gene matches: 6. The CDR3 loop spans 15 amino acids. The chain recombines TRBV27 with TRBJ1-2, with 7 bases matching TRBD1. This receptor was identified in a man aged 50 to 59 with acute or convalescent COVID-19. Material: peripheral blood. CDR3: CASSRPGQPNYGYTF. DNA for the CDR3: TGTGCCAGCAGTCGCCCGGGACAGCCTAACTATGGCTACACCTTC.